The source of this T cell receptor (beta chain) is a study of blood T cell repertoires in COVID-19. Germline CDR1 reads MNHEY; CDR2 reads SVGAGI. Trimming stripped 4 bases from V and 0 bases from J, with 9 bases between. The CDR3 consists of 15 residues. Assay: immunoSEQ multiplex PCR; the TCRdb copy retains only in-frame clones and omits some. The sample lists over 150,000 clones, roughly 87% occurring once. The chain joins TRBV6-5 to TRBJ2-2; D is undetermined. Sequences were obtained from peripheral blood. The receptor was derived from a woman aged 70-85 years with COVID-19, enrolled during active disease. CDR3 loop: CASSLAFSNTGELFF. The CDR3 bases are TGTGCCAGCAGTTTAGCTTTTTCGAACACCGGGGAGCTGTTTTTT.